Listed below are T cell receptor beta chains from one sample, sequenced in a study of CD8 T cells in ankylosing spondylitis. In TCRdb, the 5' RACE reads were re-called with MiXCR into one record per CDR3 protein. The table includes approximately 350,000 distinct CDR3 sequences, about 15% detected once. Material for sequencing was blood, either unsorted or a sorted T cell fraction (not recorded which). The receptors here all came from a male donor with ankylosing spondylitis or in good health (not recorded which). Each CDR3 is given without its conserved first and last residue. The size entry is marked missing in some rows and otherwise reads once, few, many or a size class.

j_call clone_size v_call cdr3_aa
TRBJ2-7 NA TRBV5-1 ASRAGTGFNEQY
TRBJ1-4 many TRBV11-2 ASSPQGATNEKLF
TRBJ1-4 many TRBV4-1 ASSYSGGITTNEKLF
TRBJ1-6 many TRBV4-1 ASSQDGGFGDSPLH
TRBJ2-1 NA TRBV27 ASNLAGGPSSYNEQF
TRBJ1-2 few TRBV5-1 ASSLGGTEGHGYT
TRBJ2-1 NA TRBV7-2 ASSSTGLGGGEQF
TRBJ2-2 NA TRBV7-9 ASSLSRGAGTGELF
TRBJ1-2 NA TRBV5-1 ASKPEPGPNYGYT
TRBJ1-5 few TRBV4-2 ASSQERSLSNQPQH
TRBJ2-1 many TRBV11-1 ASSPTSGGLTWDNEQF
TRBJ2-1 few TRBV12-3/TRBV12-4 ASSWTGTSGD
TRBJ1-1 few TRBV20-1 SARRTGTGGGMNTEAF
TRBJ1-6 many TRBV6-1 ASSEALTAGFNSPLH
TRBJ2-5 few TRBV10-3 AISERGNQETQY
TRBJ1-1 NA TRBV5-1 ASSFTVRQGMNTEAF
TRBJ2-1 NA TRBV5-1 ASSLASGSGGEQF
TRBJ2-7 NA TRBV15 ATSRDVSYEQY
TRBJ1-1 many TRBV29-1 SVSTGGNTEAF
TRBJ2-7 NA TRBV4-1 ASSQVTSSYEQY
TRBJ1-1 many TRBV5-1 ASSLDRGTEAF
TRBJ2-3 NA TRBV12-3/TRBV12-4 ASSLASRTSGVDTQY
TRBJ2-1 NA TRBV9 ASSLRTSANEQF
TRBJ2-5 few TRBV20-1 SARDVTSGSETQY
TRBJ1-2 many TRBV10-3 AITEPGQNYGYT
TRBJ2-2 few TRBV18 ASSRGLATTGELF
TRBJ2-7 NA TRBV20-1 SASRGPSYEQY
TRBJ2-7 NA TRBV6-5 ASSYSSLSGAREQY
TRBJ2-7 many TRBV5-1 ASSLAPGITYEQY
TRBJ2-1 many TRBV5-1 ASSGGQMGGQDNEQF
TRBJ2-3 NA TRBV4-1 ASSPFHTDTQY
TRBJ2-7 NA TRBV29-1 SVGKKGGSYEQY
TRBJ1-2 once TRBV3-1 ASSPTDRFPLYGYT
TRBJ1-5 NA TRBV27 ASSLTRQGGQPQH
TRBJ2-3 many TRBV29-1 SVQGQGRVGTDTQY
TRBJ2-3 few TRBV30 AWSPRDSTQY
TRBJ2-1 NA TRBV20-1 SSRRRDEQF